The 26 T cell receptor beta chains listed next were all sequenced from one sample in a study of blood T cell repertoires in COVID-19. This table comes from immunoSEQ multiplex PCR, and its TCRdb copy is limited to in-frame clones, with some not included. The sample has over 50,000 clones; 84% are singletons. What was sequenced was peripheral blood. The receptors here all came from a man aged 50 to 59 with acute or convalescent COVID-19.

This rearrangement joins TRBV9 to TRBJ2-5; 11 bases fit TRBD2. Germline V gene lookup returns CDR1 SGDLS and CDR2 YYNGEE. The CDR3 is 17 residues long. Trimming cost V 2 bases and J 5 bases; bases outside gene matches: 11. CDR3 loop: CASSVGLAGGPVETQYF. CDR3 DNA: TGTGCCAGCAGCGTGGGGTTAGCGGGGGGGCCCGTCGAGACCCAGTACTTC.

This chain uses TRBV28 with TRBJ1-2, with D unresolved. Germline lookup yields CDR1 MDHEN and CDR2 SYDVKM. The CDR3 spans 15 residues. The V end was cut by 7 bases, the J end by 4 bases, with 19 bases between. The CDR3 coding sequence is TGTGCCAGCACCCCGAGGTCTCCTATCCTCTATGGCTACACCTTC. Protein product: CASTPRSPILYGYTF.

The chain recombines TRBV19 with TRBJ1-1; TRBD1 is a possible D gene (6 bases). Germline V gives CDR1 LNHDA, CDR2 SQIVND (reference sequence). V gave up 5 bases and J gave up 1 base, with 8 bases separating them. The CDR3 totals 13 residues. Here the CDR3 reads CASSDRTNTEAFF. The CDR3 DNA reads as TGTGCCAGTAGTGACAGGACGAACACTGAAGCTTTCTTT.

In its sample, this clone was seen once. V and J are TRBV5-1 and TRBJ1-2; D gene uncertain. V was trimmed by 0 bases and J by 1 base, leaving 10 bases between them. CDR1 is SGHRS, CDR2 YFSETQ, per germline. CDR3 length: 15 residues. CDR3 region: CASSLGSGFNYGYTF. For the CDR3, the DNA is TGCGCCAGCAGCTTGGGATCAGGTTTTAACTATGGCTACACCTTC.

The V gene is TRBV6-1, the J gene TRBJ1-1; 9 positions match TRBD1. Germline loops: CDR1 MNHNS, CDR2 SASEGT. V lost 2 bases, J lost 2 bases, and 3 bases stayed unmatched. This CDR3 spans 15 amino acids. CDR3 region: CASSEKGQGNTEAFF. In DNA form, the CDR3 reads TGTGCCAGCAGTGAAAAGGGACAGGGTAACACTGAAGCTTTCTTT.

This rearrangement joins TRBV6-1 to TRBJ1-1, with unresolved D. The CDR3 has 14 amino acids. Trimming cost V 2 bases and J 3 bases, with 10 bases left between them. In germline, CDR1 is MNHNS, CDR2 SASEGT. The CDR3 here is CASSERGPDTEAFF. CDR3 nucleotide sequence: TGTGCCAGCAGTGAAAGAGGGCCGGACACTGAAGCTTTCTTT.

The chain employs TRBV5-1 and TRBJ2-1; 10 positions match TRBD2. CDR1 is SGHRS and CDR2 is YFSETQ in the germline V gene. The CDR3 covers 16 residues. V gave up 5 bases and J gave up 8 bases; unmatched junction bases: 13. In DNA, the CDR3 is TGCGCCAGCAGTGAGGGTTCTAGCGGGGGTTTCTATGAGCAGTTCTTC. Protein: CASSEGSSGGFYEQFF.

The chain is built from TRBV7-9 and TRBJ1-2; tentative D call: TRBD1 (5 bases). The CDR3 has 12 residues. The V end lost 5 bases, the J end lost 6 bases, and 10 bases lay between the germline ends. Germline CDR1 SEHNR, CDR2 FQNEAQ (reference sequence). CDR3 coding DNA: TGTGCCAGCAGCCCCTTCAGGGATGGCTACACCTTC. Encoded protein: CASSPFRDGYTF.

The chain employs TRBV7-9 and TRBJ1-2, with a possible D match to TRBD1 (5 bases). This CDR3 has 13 amino acids. The ends were cut back, 4 bases at V and 4 bases at J, with 10 bases in the middle. The germline gives CDR1 SEHNR, CDR2 FQNEAQ (reference sequence). The CDR3 here is CASSSQGVYGYTF. The CDR3 bases are TGTGCCAGCAGCTCCCAAGGGGTCTATGGCTACACCTTC.

This clone occurred once. The chain is built from TRBV7-6 and TRBJ2-1; 10 bases line up with TRBD2. CDR3 size: 15 residues. CDR1 and CDR2 (germline): SGHVS, FNYEAQ. Trimming took 5 bases from V and 3 from J; bases not matched to a gene: 4. CDR3 amino acids: CASSHTSGNYNEQFF. For the CDR3, the DNA is TGTGCCAGCAGCCATACTAGCGGGAACTACAATGAGCAGTTCTTC.

The CDR3 region is CASSSQGGYGYTF. Written as DNA, the CDR3 is TGTGCCAGCAGCTCCCAGGGAGGCTATGGCTACACCTTC. The chain uses TRBV13 and TRBJ1-2; the D gene is possibly TRBD1 (5 bases). The CDR3 spans 13 residues. Germline CDR1 is PRHDT and CDR2 is FYEKMQ (reference sequence). Trimming took off 4 bases at V and 4 bases at J, with 10 bases between the two ends.

The genes are TRBV7-6 and TRBJ1-5; possible D gene TRBD1, 6 bases. V was cut by 2 bases and J by 2 bases, with 10 bases left in between. Germline lookup yields CDR1 SGHVS and CDR2 FNYEAQ. CDR3 length equals 15 residues. CDR3 bases: TGTGCCAGCAGCTTACAGGGGACCGGCAATCAGCCCCAGCATTTT. This sequence encodes CASSLQGTGNQPQHF.

CDR3 sequence reads: CASSLEPEINYGYTF. Written as DNA, the CDR3 is TGTGCCAGCAGCTTAGAACCAGAAATTAACTATGGCTACACCTTC. This chain connects TRBV11-3 to TRBJ1-2; D unresolved. V was cut by 0 bases and J by 1 base, with 9 bases left in between. Germline V gene lookup returns CDR1 SGHNT and CDR2 YENEEA. The CDR3 is 15 residues long.

J is TRBJ2-7 and V is TRBV5-6, with a tentative D call TRBD1 (6 bases). The germline gives CDR1 SGHDT, CDR2 YYEEEE. V dropped 2 bases and J dropped 3 bases, with 12 bases sitting between them. This CDR3 spans 14 amino acids. CDR3 sequence reads: CASSLSGVSYEQYF. CDR3 coding DNA: TGTGCCAGCAGCTTATCAGGGGTAAGCTACGAGCAGTACTTC. Using reference TRBV5-6 and TRBJ2-7 for the parts outside the CDR3, the full variable domain is DAGVTQSPTHLIKTRGQQVTLRCSPKSGHDTVSWYQQALGQGPQFIFQYYEEEERQRGNFPDRFSGHQFPNYSSELNVNALLLGDSALYLCASSLSGVSYEQYFGPGTRLTVT.

The chain carries TRBV7-6 and TRBJ1-2; 7 positions agree with TRBD1. This CDR3 comprises 14 residues. Trimming at V came to 6 bases and at J to 4 bases, leaving 8 bases not matched to a gene. Germline V CDR1 and CDR2: SGHVS, FNYEAQ. CDR3 in amino acids: CASSSGGISYGYTF. DNA for the CDR3: TGTGCCAGCAGTTCAGGGGGGATTTCCTATGGCTACACCTTC. Full variable domain (rest looked up from reference TRBV7-6 and TRBJ1-2): GAGVSQSPRYKVTKRGQDVALRCDPISGHVSLYWYRQALGQGPEFLTYFNYEAQQDKSGLPNDRFSAERPEGSISTLTIQRTEQRDSAMYRCASSSGGISYGYTFGSGTRLTVV.

A single count supports this clone. The chain couples TRBV7-2 to TRBJ1-1; D possibly corresponds to TRBD1 (6 bases). Germline CDR1 and CDR2: SGHTA and FQGNSA. V gave up 5 bases and J gave up 0 bases, with 16 bases separating them. The CDR3 runs 16 residues. This CDR3 reads CASSVGGADMNTEAFF. The CDR3 DNA follows: TGTGCCAGCAGCGTCGGGGGGGCGGACATGAACACTGAAGCTTTCTTT.

The rearrangement links TRBV2 to TRBJ1-1; no definite D call. The CDR3 extends over 14 amino acids. Germline V gives CDR1 SNHLY, CDR2 FYNNEI. V was shortened by 1 base and J by 0 bases, with 6 bases between the two germline ends. CDR3 nucleotide sequence: TGTGCCAGCAGTGAAGGTTCTATGAACACTGAAGCTTTCTTT. Its protein product is CASSEGSMNTEAFF.

This clone has just a few counts. This chain links TRBV2 with TRBJ2-3; tentatively, D is TRBD1 (6 bases). This CDR3 region has 13 residues. V shed 11 bases and J shed 2 bases, with 14 bases lying between them. Germline loops: CDR1 SNHLY, CDR2 FYNNEI. The CDR3 coding sequence is TGTGCCGGACAGCCCCCTTTCACAGATACGCAGTATTTT. Its translation is CAGQPPFTDTQYF.

The chain recombines TRBV29-1 with TRBJ2-5; 12 bases fit TRBD2. Germline V CDR1 and CDR2: SQVTM, ANQGSEA. Germline trimming cut 2 bases from V and 1 base from J; bases unmatched to any gene: 8. The CDR3 consists of 17 residues. The CDR3 is CSVELAGGPLVQETQYF. CDR3 coding DNA: TGCAGCGTTGAACTAGCGGGGGGGCCTTTGGTCCAAGAGACCCAGTACTTC. Combining the CDR3 with reference TRBV29-1 and TRBJ2-5 gives the whole variable domain SAVISQKPSRDICQRGTSLTIQCQVDSQVTMMFWYRQQPGQSLTLIATANQGSEATYESGFVIDKFPISRPNLTFSTLTVSNMSPEDSSIYLCSVELAGGPLVQETQYFGPGTRLLVL.

This rearrangement joins TRBV5-5 to TRBJ2-1; D call uncertain. The CDR3 runs 14 residues. Germline V gene data show CDR1 as SGHKS and CDR2 as YYEKEE (reference sequence). Deletions cut 0 bases from V and 7 bases from J, with 11 bases between. DNA of the CDR3: TGTGCCAGCAGCTTGGGGTTAACTTCTAATGAGCAGTTCTTC. Amino acid sequence: CASSLGLTSNEQFF.

The chain uses TRBV10-1 and TRBJ2-2; D remains unclear. Trimming took 3 bases from V and 0 from J, leaving 2 bases between them. Looked up from germline, CDR1 is WNHNN and CDR2 is SYGVQD (reference sequence). CDR3 length: 13 amino acids. The DNA for the CDR3 is TGCGCCAGCAGTGACACGAACACCGGGGAGCTGTTTTTT. Residues: CASSDTNTGELFF.

The V call is TRBV4-1, the J call TRBJ2-7; 9 bases are a match to TRBD2. The CDR3 extends over 15 amino acids. After removal of 2 bases from V and 7 bases from J, the junction contained 9 bases not matched to a gene. From germline, CDR1 is MGHRA and CDR2 YSYEKL. CDR3: CASSQRGGRAQEQYF. CDR3 DNA: TGCGCCAGCAGCCAACGCGGCGGGAGGGCCCAGGAGCAGTACTTC.

J is TRBJ2-5 and V is TRBV19; D is uncertain. The CDR3 consists of 13 residues. Germline V gene sequence: CDR1 LNHDA, CDR2 SQIVND (reference sequence). V gave up 3 bases and J gave up 2 bases, with 7 bases separating them. The CDR3 DNA sequence: TGTGCCAGTAGTATGACACAACAAGAGACCCAGTACTTC. Encoded protein: CASSMTQQETQYF.

This clone was observed a handful of times. This sequence joins TRBV6-5 and TRBJ2-7; 11 nucleotides agree with TRBD1. CDR3 length equals 16 residues. V shed 3 bases, J shed 3 bases, and the junction held 7 bases outside the gene matches. Germline V gene sequence: CDR1 MNHEY, CDR2 SVGAGI. CDR3 protein: CASSYKGQGVRYEQYF. CDR3 nucleotide sequence: TGTGCCAGCAGTTATAAGGGACAGGGGGTTCGCTACGAGCAGTACTTC.

In nucleotides, the CDR3 is TGTGCCAGCAGCCCTGCCCGGGGGCGGGGGGGAAACATTCAGTACTTC. Translation gives CASSPARGRGGNIQYF. The chain combines TRBV9 with TRBJ2-4; 9 positions match TRBD2. The CDR3 covers 16 residues. Per the germline V gene, CDR1 is SGDLS and CDR2 is YYNGEE. V trimming: 4 bases; J trimming: 6 bases; junction bases outside the gene matches: 11. The full variable domain, completed using reference TRBV9 and TRBJ2-4, is DSGVTQTPKHLITATGQRVTLRCSPRSGDLSVYWYQQSLDQGLQFLIQYYNGEERAKGNILERFSAQQFPDLHSELNLSSLELGDSALYFCASSPARGRGGNIQYFGAGTRLSVL.

The V and J genes are TRBV5-1 and TRBJ2-1; 11 bases line up with TRBD2. The CDR3 consists of 15 residues. Germline trimming cut 0 bases from V and 8 bases from J; bases unmatched to any gene: 4. Germline V gene lookup returns CDR1 SGHRS and CDR2 YFSETQ. CDR3 protein: CASSLGSGRVDEQFF. CDR3 coding DNA: TGCGCCAGCAGCTTGGGTAGCGGGAGGGTCGATGAGCAGTTCTTC.